What follows is one TCR beta chain and its context. Its antigen is not identified. The data belong to a study of blood T cells in healthy people across ages. Broader study findings: Observed TCR beta diversity per million T cells went down as age went up. This fall followed a roughly linear course with age.

A second PCR, run for about 6 to 11 cycles, used a sample-barcoded 5' primer plus a J-beta primer mix. Each CDR3 protein is one row after TCRdb ran MiXCR on the 5' RACE reads. The repertoire holds around 500,000 distinct CDR3 sequences, with about 27% as singletons. This CDR3 region has 12 residues. Germline trimming cut 6 bases from V and 15 bases from J; bases unmatched to any gene: 9. The sample was also reused in another study, on T cells of mothers and their children. That publication notes: The donor cohort consisted of three healthy Caucasian mothers and their six children.

The rearrangement uses TRBV12-3 or TRBV12-4 and TRBJ2-1; TRBD2 matches at 9 bases. Sequenced: blood. The receptor's source is a boy younger than 10 in good health. The CDR3 nucleotides are TGTGCCAGCAGGATTAAAGCGGGGGGCCTGTTCTTC. It is translated as CASRIKAGGLFF.